This is a list of T cell receptor beta chains from one sample in a study of cytomegalovirus exposure and HLA in healthy donors. TCRdb's table, derived via immunoSEQ multiplex PCR, lists solely in-frame clones and lacks some. The table has about 130,000 clones, roughly 89% seen once. The material sequenced was PBMCs. All receptors come from a woman between 18 and 30 years old in good health and CMV-seropositive. Both conserved end residues are part of each CDR3. A D gene is named only where the DNA matches it firmly. The size entry is marked missing in some rows and otherwise reads once, few, many or a size class.

V: TRBV5-1; J: TRBJ1-5; D: TRBD1; size: .; DNA: TGCGCCAGCAGCGGAACAGGGGACGCTGATCAGCCCCAGCATTTT; CDR3: CASSGTGDADQPQHF
V: TRBV7-2; J: TRBJ2-5; D: .; size: .; DNA: TGTGCCAGCAGCTTATTTCCCGCGGGGGCAGAGACCCAGTACTTC; CDR3: CASSLFPAGAETQYF
V: TRBV4-1; J: TRBJ1-3; D: .; size: .; DNA: TGCGCCAGCAGCTACCTGGTGGGGGGAGCATCCGGAAACACCATATATTTT; CDR3: CASSYLVGGASGNTIYF
V: TRBV7-9; J: TRBJ2-1; D: .; size: .; DNA: TGTGCCAGCAGCTTGGAGTTAGCCAATGAGCAGTTCTTC; CDR3: CASSLELANEQFF
V: TRBV5-1; J: TRBJ2-1; D: TRBD2; size: .; DNA: TGCGCCAGCAGCTTGGAAGCGCCTAGCGGGGGGAGCTCCTACAATGAGCAGTTCTTC; CDR3: CASSLEAPSGGSSYNEQFF
V: TRBV2; J: TRBJ2-5; D: .; size: .; DNA: TGTGCCAGCAAGCCCGGGACTGGGGGGTCCCAGTACTTC; CDR3: CASKPGTGGSQYF
V: TRBV7-6; J: TRBJ1-2; D: .; size: .; DNA: TGTGCCAGCAGCTTGGGCCAGGCTAAGGACTATGGCTACACCTTC; CDR3: CASSLGQAKDYGYTF
V: TRBV21-1; J: TRBJ2-5; D: .; size: .; DNA: TGTGCCAGCAGCAAAAGACAGGCTCAAGAGACCCAGTACTTC; CDR3: CASSKRQAQETQYF
V: TRBV13; J: TRBJ2-3; D: .; size: .; DNA: TGTGCCAGCAGCTTCGGCACAGATACGCAGTATTTT; CDR3: CASSFGTDTQYF
V: TRBV10-3; J: TRBJ2-7; D: TRBD1; size: once; DNA: TGTGCCATCAGTGATGTCAGGACAGGGCAGTACTTC; CDR3: CAISDVRTGQYF
V: TRBV2; J: TRBJ2-1; D: TRBD2; size: .; DNA: TGTGCCAGCAAGAGCGGGGGGGGCTCCTACAATGAGCAGTTCTTC; CDR3: CASKSGGGSYNEQFF
V: TRBV11-2; J: TRBJ1-2; D: .; size: once; DNA: TGTGCCAGCAGCTTAGTAGCGACTACCTATGGCTACACCTTC; CDR3: CASSLVATTYGYTF
V: TRBV7-6; J: TRBJ2-3; D: .; size: .; DNA: TGTGCCAGCAGCCCAACCGTGGGAGCTCCGCGTAGGACAGATACGCAGTATTTT; CDR3: CASSPTVGAPRRTDTQYF
V: TRBV7-9; J: TRBJ2-3; D: .; size: .; DNA: TGTGCCAGCAGCCTTTCGGGGGGCACAGATACGCAGTATTTT; CDR3: CASSLSGGTDTQYF
V: TRBV12-5; J: TRBJ1-1; D: .; size: .; DNA: TGTGCTAGTGCCGGTGGCCTACAGGCTCCCCAAGGGACTGAAGCTTTCTTT; CDR3: CASAGGLQAPQGTEAFF
V: TRBV28; J: TRBJ1-2; D: TRBD1; size: once; DNA: TGTGCCAGCAGTTCGGGACAGGGGTACGGCTACACCTTC; CDR3: CASSSGQGYGYTF
V: TRBV7-9; J: TRBJ2-2; D: .; size: .; DNA: TGTGCCAGCAGCAACCCGGGACAACGGGCCATGAACACCGGGGAGCTGTTTTTT; CDR3: CASSNPGQRAMNTGELFF
V: TRBV28; J: TRBJ1-2; D: TRBD1; size: .; DNA: TGTGCCAGCAGAAGAGACAGGGGGCGGGCTAACTATGGCTACACCTTC; CDR3: CASRRDRGRANYGYTF
V: TRBV18; J: TRBJ1-1; D: TRBD1; size: once; DNA: TGTGCCAGCTCATCAACCGGGACAGGATACACTGAAGCTTTCTTT; CDR3: CASSSTGTGYTEAFF
V: TRBV5-6; J: TRBJ2-1; D: .; size: .; DNA: TGTGCCAGCAGCTTGGCCACAGGGTGGAATGAGCAGTTCTTC; CDR3: CASSLATGWNEQFF
V: TRBV12-2; J: TRBJ2-5; D: .; size: .; DNA: TGTGCAAGTCGACATACAGGGACAGGGTATCGAGAGACCCAGTACTTC; CDR3: CASRHTGTGYRETQYF
V: TRBV9; J: TRBJ2-1; D: TRBD2; size: .; DNA: TGTGCCAGCAGCGTAGAAAGCGGGGGCTACAATGAGCAGTTCTTC; CDR3: CASSVESGGYNEQFF
V: TRBV7-9; J: TRBJ2-1; D: TRBD2; size: .; DNA: TGTGCCAGCAGCTTAGGGTCCGGGGGGGACAATGAGCAGTTCTTC; CDR3: CASSLGSGGDNEQFF
V: TRBV5-4; J: TRBJ2-1; D: .; size: .; DNA: TGTGCCAGCAGCTTGGATTACCGTCTAGGGGGGGGATCCTACAATGAGCAGTTCTTC; CDR3: CASSLDYRLGGGSYNEQFF
V: TRBV7-2; J: TRBJ2-3; D: TRBD2; size: .; DNA: TGTGCCAGCAGCTTAGATCGGGGGGTACCAGATACGCAGTATTTT; CDR3: CASSLDRGVPDTQYF
V: TRBV30; J: TRBJ2-1; D: TRBD2; size: .; DNA: TGTGCCTGGAGCGGCATGTCAAGCGGGGGATACAATGAGCAGTTCTTC; CDR3: CAWSGMSSGGYNEQFF
V: TRBV10-3; J: TRBJ2-7; D: .; size: .; DNA: TGTGCCATCAGTGAGGGAGGGCTCTACGAGCAGTACTTC; CDR3: CAISEGGLYEQYF
V: TRBV25-1; J: TRBJ1-5; D: .; size: once; DNA: TGTGCCAGCAGTGAAGGCCTTCAGCCCCAGCATTTT; CDR3: CASSEGLQPQHF
V: TRBV5-1; J: TRBJ1-5; D: TRBD1; size: .; DNA: TGCGCCAGCAGCTTGGGGACAGGGGGCGGCAATCAGCCCCAGCATTTT; CDR3: CASSLGTGGGNQPQHF
V: TRBV5-5; J: TRBJ2-7; D: .; size: .; DNA: TGTGCCAGCAGCCCCGGGTCCTATAGCTCCTACGAGCAGTACTTC; CDR3: CASSPGSYSSYEQYF
V: TRBV11-2; J: TRBJ2-6; D: .; size: .; DNA: TGTGCCAGCAGCTTAGGTCGGGTTGGGGCCAACGTCCTGACTTTC; CDR3: CASSLGRVGANVLTF
V: TRBV15; J: TRBJ2-1; D: .; size: .; DNA: TGTGCCACCAGCAGAGATCTAGACAGCCACAGTGGGGATGAGCAGTTCTTC; CDR3: CATSRDLDSHSGDEQFF